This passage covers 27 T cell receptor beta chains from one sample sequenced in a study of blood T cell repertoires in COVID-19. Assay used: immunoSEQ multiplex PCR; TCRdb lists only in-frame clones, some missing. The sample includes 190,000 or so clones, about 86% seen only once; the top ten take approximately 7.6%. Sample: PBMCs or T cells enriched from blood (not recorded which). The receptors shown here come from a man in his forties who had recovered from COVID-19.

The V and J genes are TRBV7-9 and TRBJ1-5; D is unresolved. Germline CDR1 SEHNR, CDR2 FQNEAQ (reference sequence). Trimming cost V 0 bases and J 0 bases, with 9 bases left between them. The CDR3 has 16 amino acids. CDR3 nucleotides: TGTGCCAGCAGCTTAGCTTCAGACTATAGCAATCAGCCCCAGCATTTT. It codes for CASSLASDYSNQPQHF.

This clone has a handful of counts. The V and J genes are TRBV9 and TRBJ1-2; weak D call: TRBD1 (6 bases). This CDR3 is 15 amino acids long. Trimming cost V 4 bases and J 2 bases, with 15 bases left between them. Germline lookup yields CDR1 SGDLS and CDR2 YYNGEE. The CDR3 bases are TGTGCCAGCAGCCCCCGGGTCAGGGGCAACTATGGCTACACCTTC. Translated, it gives CASSPRVRGNYGYTF.

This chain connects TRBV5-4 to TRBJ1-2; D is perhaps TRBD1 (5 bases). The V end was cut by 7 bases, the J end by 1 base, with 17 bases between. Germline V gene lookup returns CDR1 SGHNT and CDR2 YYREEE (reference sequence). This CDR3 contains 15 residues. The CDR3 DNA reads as TGTGCCAGCCACAGCGGGGTTCAGGGTAACTATGGCTACACCTTC. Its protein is CASHSGVQGNYGYTF. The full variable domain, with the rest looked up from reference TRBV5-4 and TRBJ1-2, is ETGVTQSPTHLIKTRGQQVTLRCSSQSGHNTVSWYQQALGQGPQFIFQYYREEENGRGNFPPRFSGLQFPNYSSELNVNALELDDSALYLCASHSGVQGNYGYTFGSGTRLTVV.

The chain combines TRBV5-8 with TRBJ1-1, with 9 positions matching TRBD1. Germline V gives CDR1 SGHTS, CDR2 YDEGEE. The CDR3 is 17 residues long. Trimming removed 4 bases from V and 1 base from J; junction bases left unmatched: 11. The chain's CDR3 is CASSPHDRGGSNTEAFF. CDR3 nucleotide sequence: TGTGCCAGCAGCCCCCACGACAGGGGGGGATCGAACACTGAAGCTTTCTTT.

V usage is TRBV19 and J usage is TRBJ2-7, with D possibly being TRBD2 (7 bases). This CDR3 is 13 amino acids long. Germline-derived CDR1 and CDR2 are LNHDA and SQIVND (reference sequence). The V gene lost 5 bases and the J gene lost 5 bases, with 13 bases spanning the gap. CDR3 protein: CASSFGGLNEQYF. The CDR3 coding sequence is TGTGCCAGTAGTTTCGGGGGGCTCAACGAGCAGTACTTC.

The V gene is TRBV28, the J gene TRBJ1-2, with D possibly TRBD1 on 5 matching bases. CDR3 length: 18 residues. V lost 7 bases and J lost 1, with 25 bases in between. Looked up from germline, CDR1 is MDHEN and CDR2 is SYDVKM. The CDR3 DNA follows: TGTGCCAGCATCACCCCCAAGGGCAGGGCGGGAGTTAACTATGGCTACACCTTC. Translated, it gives CASITPKGRAGVNYGYTF.

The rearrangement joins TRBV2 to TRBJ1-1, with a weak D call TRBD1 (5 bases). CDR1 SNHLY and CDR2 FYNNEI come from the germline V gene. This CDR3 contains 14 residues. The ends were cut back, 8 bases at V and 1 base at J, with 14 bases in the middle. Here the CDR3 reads CASGALSGNTEAFF. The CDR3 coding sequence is TGTGCCAGCGGGGCCCTCTCAGGGAACACTGAAGCTTTCTTT.

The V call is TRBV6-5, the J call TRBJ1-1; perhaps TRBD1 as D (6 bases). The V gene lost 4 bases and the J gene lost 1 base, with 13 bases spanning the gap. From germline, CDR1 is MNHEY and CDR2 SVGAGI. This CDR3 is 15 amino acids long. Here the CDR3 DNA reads TGTGCCAGCAGTTTAACAGGGCAATCGAACACTGAAGCTTTCTTT. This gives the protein CASSLTGQSNTEAFF.

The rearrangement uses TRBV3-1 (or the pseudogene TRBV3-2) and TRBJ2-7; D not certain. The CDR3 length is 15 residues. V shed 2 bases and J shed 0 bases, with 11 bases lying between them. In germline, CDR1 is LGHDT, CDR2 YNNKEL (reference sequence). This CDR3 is CASSQRDTLSYEQYF. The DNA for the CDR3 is TGTGCCAGCAGCCAACGAGACACGCTCTCCTACGAGCAGTACTTC.

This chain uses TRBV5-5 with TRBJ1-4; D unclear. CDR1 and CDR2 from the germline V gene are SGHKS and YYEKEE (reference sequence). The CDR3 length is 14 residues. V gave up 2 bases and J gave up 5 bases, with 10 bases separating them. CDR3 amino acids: CASSFLLANEKLFF. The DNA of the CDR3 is TGTGCCAGCAGCTTCCTACTTGCAAATGAAAAACTGTTTTTT.

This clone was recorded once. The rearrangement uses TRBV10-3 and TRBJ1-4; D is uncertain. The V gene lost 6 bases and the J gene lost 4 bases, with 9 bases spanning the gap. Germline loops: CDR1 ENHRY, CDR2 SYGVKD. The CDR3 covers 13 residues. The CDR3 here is CAISRGDNEKLFF. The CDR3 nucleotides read TGTGCCATCAGCCGGGGAGATAATGAAAAACTGTTTTTT.

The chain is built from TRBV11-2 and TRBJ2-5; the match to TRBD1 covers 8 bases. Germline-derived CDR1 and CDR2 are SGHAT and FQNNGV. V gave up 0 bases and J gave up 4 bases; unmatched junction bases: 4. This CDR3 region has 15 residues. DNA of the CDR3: TGTGCCAGCAGCTTAGATTTCAGGGGGCGAGAGACCCAGTACTTC. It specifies CASSLDFRGRETQYF.

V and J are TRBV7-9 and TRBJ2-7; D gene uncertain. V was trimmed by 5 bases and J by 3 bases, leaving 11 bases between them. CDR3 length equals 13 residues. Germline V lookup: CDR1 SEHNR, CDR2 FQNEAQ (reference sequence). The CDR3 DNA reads TGTGCCAGCAGCCCCTTCGAGCACTACGAGCAGTACTTC. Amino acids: CASSPFEHYEQYF. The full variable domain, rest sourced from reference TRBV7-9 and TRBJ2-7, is DTGVSQNPRHKITKRGQNVTFRCDPISEHNRLYWYRQTLGQGPEFLTYFQNEAQLEKSRLLSDRFSAERPKGSFSTLEIQRTEQGDSAMYLCASSPFEHYEQYFGPGTRLTVT.

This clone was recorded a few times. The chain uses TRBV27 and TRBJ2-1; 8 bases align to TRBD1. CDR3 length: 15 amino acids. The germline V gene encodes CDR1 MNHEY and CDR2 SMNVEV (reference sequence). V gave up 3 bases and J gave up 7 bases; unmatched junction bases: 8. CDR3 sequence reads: CASSLSGGGLNEQFF. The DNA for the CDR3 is TGTGCCAGCAGTTTGTCAGGGGGCGGTTTAAATGAGCAGTTCTTC.

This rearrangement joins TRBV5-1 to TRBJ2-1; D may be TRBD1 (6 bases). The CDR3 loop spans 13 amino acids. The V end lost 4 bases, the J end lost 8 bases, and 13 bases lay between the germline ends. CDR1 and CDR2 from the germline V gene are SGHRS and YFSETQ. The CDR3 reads CASSGLNRDEQFF. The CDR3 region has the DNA TGCGCCAGCAGCGGGTTGAACAGGGATGAGCAGTTCTTC.

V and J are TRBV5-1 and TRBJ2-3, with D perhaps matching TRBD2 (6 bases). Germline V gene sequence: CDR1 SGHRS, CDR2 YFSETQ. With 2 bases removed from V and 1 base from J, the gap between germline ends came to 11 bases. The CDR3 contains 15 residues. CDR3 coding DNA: TGCGCCAGCAGCTTAGGCTGGGAGGGCACAGATACGCAGTATTTT. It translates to CASSLGWEGTDTQYF. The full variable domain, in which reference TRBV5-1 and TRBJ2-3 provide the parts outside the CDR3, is KAGVTQTPRYLIKTRGQQVTLSCSPISGHRSVSWYQQTPGQGLQFLFEYFSETQRNKGNFPGRFSGRQFSNSRSEMNVSTLELGDSALYLCASSLGWEGTDTQYFGPGTRLTVL.

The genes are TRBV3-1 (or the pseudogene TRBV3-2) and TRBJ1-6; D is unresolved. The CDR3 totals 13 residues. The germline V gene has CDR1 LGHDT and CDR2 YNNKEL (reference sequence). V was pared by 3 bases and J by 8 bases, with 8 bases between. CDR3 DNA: TGTGCCAGCAGCCATAATCCGGATTCACCCCTCCACTTT. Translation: CASSHNPDSPLHF.

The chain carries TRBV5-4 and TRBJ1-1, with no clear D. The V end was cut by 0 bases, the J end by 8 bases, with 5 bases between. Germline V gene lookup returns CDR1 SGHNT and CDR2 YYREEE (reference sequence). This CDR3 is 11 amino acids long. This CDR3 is CASSLEREAFF. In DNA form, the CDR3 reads TGTGCCAGCAGCTTGGAACGGGAAGCTTTCTTT.

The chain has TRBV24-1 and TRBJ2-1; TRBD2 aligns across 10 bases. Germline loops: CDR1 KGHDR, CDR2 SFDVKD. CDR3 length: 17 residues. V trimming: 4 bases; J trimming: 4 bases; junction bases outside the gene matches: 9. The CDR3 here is CATSDPTSGAPYNEQFF. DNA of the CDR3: TGTGCCACCAGTGACCCCACTAGCGGGGCCCCATACAATGAGCAGTTCTTC.

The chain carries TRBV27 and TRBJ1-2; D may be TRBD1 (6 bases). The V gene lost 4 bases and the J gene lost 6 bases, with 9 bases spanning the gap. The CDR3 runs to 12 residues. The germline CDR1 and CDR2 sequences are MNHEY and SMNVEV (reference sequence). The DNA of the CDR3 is TGTGCCAGCAGTTCAGGGGAAAATGGCTACACCTTC. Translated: CASSSGENGYTF.

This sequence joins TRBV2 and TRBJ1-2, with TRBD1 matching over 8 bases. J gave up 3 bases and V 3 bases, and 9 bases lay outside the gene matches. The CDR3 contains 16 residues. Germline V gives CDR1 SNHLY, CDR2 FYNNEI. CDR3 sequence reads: CASSEVPTGADYGYTF. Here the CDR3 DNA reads TGTGCCAGCAGTGAGGTCCCGACAGGGGCGGACTATGGCTACACCTTC.

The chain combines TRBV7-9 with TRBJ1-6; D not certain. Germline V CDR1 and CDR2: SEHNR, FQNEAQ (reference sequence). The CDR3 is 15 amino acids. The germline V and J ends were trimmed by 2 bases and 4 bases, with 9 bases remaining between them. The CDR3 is CASSLSQTYNSPLHF. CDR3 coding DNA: TGTGCCAGCAGCTTAAGTCAGACTTATAATTCACCCCTCCACTTT.

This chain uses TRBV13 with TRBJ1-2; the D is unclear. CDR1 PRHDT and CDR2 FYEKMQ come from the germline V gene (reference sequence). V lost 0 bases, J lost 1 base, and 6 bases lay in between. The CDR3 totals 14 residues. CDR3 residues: CASSLGGLNYGYTF. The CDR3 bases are TGTGCCAGCAGCTTAGGCGGACTTAACTATGGCTACACCTTC.

CDR3 amino acids: CASSILLQGATEAFF. The CDR3 region has the DNA TGTGCCAGTAGTATTCTTTTACAGGGAGCCACTGAAGCTTTCTTT. The V gene is TRBV19, the J gene TRBJ1-1; D possibly corresponds to TRBD1 (6 bases). CDR1 and CDR2 from the germline V gene are LNHDA and SQIVND (reference sequence). Trimming took 3 bases from V and 4 from J, leaving 15 bases between them. This CDR3 is built from 15 residues. Full variable domain (remainder filled in from reference TRBV19 and TRBJ1-1): DGGITQSPKYLFRKEGQNVTLSCEQNLNHDAMYWYRQDPGQGLRLIYYSQIVNDFQKGDIAEGYSVSREKKESFPLTVTSAQKNPTAFYLCASSILLQGATEAFFGQGTRLTVV.

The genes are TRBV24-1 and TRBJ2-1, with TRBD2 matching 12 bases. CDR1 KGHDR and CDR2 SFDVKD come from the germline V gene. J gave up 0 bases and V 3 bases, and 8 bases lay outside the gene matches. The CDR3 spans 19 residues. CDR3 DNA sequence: TGTGCCACCAGTGATCCCACTAGCGGGGGGACCAGCTCCTACAATGAGCAGTTCTTC. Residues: CATSDPTSGGTSSYNEQFF.

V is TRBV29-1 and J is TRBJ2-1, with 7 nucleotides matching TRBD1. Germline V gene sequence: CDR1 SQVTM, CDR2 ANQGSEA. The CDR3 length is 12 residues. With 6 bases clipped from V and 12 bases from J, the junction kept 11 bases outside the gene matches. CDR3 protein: CSVVEGAAVQFF. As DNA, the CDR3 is TGCAGCGTCGTTGAGGGGGCGGCTGTGCAGTTCTTC.

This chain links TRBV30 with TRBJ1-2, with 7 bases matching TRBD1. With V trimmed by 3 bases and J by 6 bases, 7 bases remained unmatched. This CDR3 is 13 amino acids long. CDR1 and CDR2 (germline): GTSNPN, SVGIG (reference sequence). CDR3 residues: CAWRGSGTDGYTF. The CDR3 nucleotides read TGTGCCTGGAGGGGCTCCGGGACAGATGGCTACACCTTC.